The rows below give T cell receptor beta chains drawn from one sample of a study of shared clonotypes between healthy human individuals. Using immunoSEQ multiplex PCR, the repertoire was profiled, and TCRdb retains in-frame clones only, with some absent. The repertoire holds about 2 million clones, 95% seen once, with under 0.15% in the top ten. The sequencing input was naive CD4+ T cells sorted from blood. The source is a man between 18 and 35 years old in good health. CDR3s include the opening cysteine and the closing phenylalanine or tryptophan.

>TRBV5-1|14|TRBJ2-1
CASRTSGPYNEQFF
>TRBV30|12|TRBJ1-4
CARMGRGEKLFF
>TRBV6-5|13|TRBJ1-3
CASSRTAGNTIYF
>TRBV2|17|TRBJ1-2
CASSELGGTGKNYGYTF
>TRBV19|13|TRBJ1-1
CASSIQQGTKAFF
>TRBV2|12|TRBJ2-7
CASSESYYEQYF
>TRBV7-2|13|TRBJ1-2
CASSLARDYGYTF
>TRBV2|14|TRBJ2-7
CASSPGGVGGEQYF
>TRBV5-8|18|TRBJ1-2
CASSLASRDPQAGYGYTF
>TRBV29-1|11|TRBJ1-4
CSVNPGEKLFF